These 31 T cell receptor beta chains originate from one sample sequenced in a study of blood T cell repertoires in COVID-19. Repertoires were generated with immunoSEQ multiplex PCR, while TCRdb's copy carries only in-frame clones and drops some. Altogether 150,000 to 200,000 clones are present, 88% being singletons, with the ten largest covering roughly 6%. Source material: peripheral blood. The receptors were gathered from a man aged 40-50 years with active or convalescent COVID-19.

The rearrangement joins TRBV7-2 to TRBJ1-2, with 8 bases lining up with TRBD1. Trimming at V came to 4 bases and at J to 1 base, leaving 2 bases not matched to a gene. Germline loops: CDR1 SGHTA, CDR2 FQGNSA. This CDR3 comprises 14 residues. DNA for the CDR3: TGTGCCAGCAGCTACGGACAGGGTAACTATGGCTACACCTTC. Translation: CASSYGQGNYGYTF.

This chain uses TRBV5-6 with TRBJ1-1; D is possibly TRBD1 (6 bases). Germline V gene sequence: CDR1 SGHDT, CDR2 YYEEEE. V lost 3 bases, J lost 3 bases, and 12 bases lay in between. The CDR3 extends over 14 amino acids. The CDR3 protein is CASSSAQGYTEAFF. In nucleotides, the CDR3 is TGTGCCAGCAGCTCGGCCCAGGGGTACACTGAAGCTTTCTTT.

This chain links TRBV11-3 with TRBJ1-2; D perhaps matches TRBD1 (6 bases). Trimming left V 6 bases short and J 7 bases short, with 21 bases between. The CDR3 totals 15 residues. From germline, CDR1 is SGHNT and CDR2 YENEEA. The CDR3 reads CASSPSPGTRGGYTF. The DNA of the CDR3 is TGTGCCAGCAGTCCTAGTCCTGGAACCAGGGGTGGCTACACCTTC.

Comment on this clone: The same CDR3 is also encoded by other DNA sequences in this sample. The chain joins TRBV6-5 to TRBJ1-4; 10 nucleotides agree with TRBD1. This CDR3 is built from 14 residues. J was trimmed by 6 bases and V by 5 bases; bases with no gene match: 3. From germline, CDR1 is MNHEY and CDR2 SVGAGI. The CDR3 region has the DNA TGTGCCAGCAGTCGACAGGGGGCATATGAAAAACTGTTTTTT. Protein product: CASSRQGAYEKLFF.

This chain connects TRBV7-9 to TRBJ1-2; the D is unclear. The length of the CDR3 is 15 residues. Per germline, CDR1 SEHNR and CDR2 FQNEAQ (reference sequence). The V end lost 1 base, the J end lost 1 base, and 10 bases lay between the germline ends. CDR3 residues: CASSLEDNLNYGYTF. CDR3 nucleotide sequence: TGTGCCAGCAGCTTAGAAGACAACCTTAACTATGGCTACACCTTC.

As DNA, the CDR3 is TGCGCCAGCAGCCCACCCGACAGGCGAAGTATCACTGAAGCTTTCTTT. The encoded protein is CASSPPDRRSITEAFF. The V gene is TRBV5-1, the J gene TRBJ1-1; D is perhaps TRBD1 (6 bases). Germline V gene sequence: CDR1 SGHRS, CDR2 YFSETQ. CDR3 length equals 16 residues. V lost 4 bases, J lost 4 bases, and 20 bases lay in between.

This chain links TRBV24-1 with TRBJ1-1; 8 bases match TRBD1. V lost 3 bases to trimming and J lost 10 bases; unmatched junction nucleotides: 9. Germline V gene data show CDR1 as KGHDR and CDR2 as SFDVKD. CDR3 length equals 14 residues. In DNA form, the CDR3 reads TGTGCCACCAGTGATGCCGACAGGGGTCGTGGAGCTTTCTTT. It translates to CATSDADRGRGAFF.

The chain's CDR3 is CASSPGEKLFF. CDR3 nucleotides: TGTGCCAGCAGTCCCGGGGAAAAACTGTTTTTT. This chain joins TRBV28 and TRBJ1-4; no clear D gene. CDR3 length equals 11 residues. CDR1 is MDHEN, CDR2 SYDVKM, per germline. V lost 5 bases and J 8 bases, leaving 6 bases between the germline ends.

The V and J genes are TRBV7-2 and TRBJ2-4, with unresolved D. Looked up from germline, CDR1 is SGHTA and CDR2 is FQGNSA. This CDR3 is built from 13 residues. Trimming shortened V by 4 bases and J by 1 base, and 5 bases separated the two germline ends. This CDR3 is CASSSPAKNIQYF. The CDR3 DNA follows: TGTGCCAGCAGCTCCCCTGCCAAAAACATTCAGTACTTC.

The chain couples TRBV21-1 to TRBJ1-5; the DNA was not used to check the table's D call, TRBD1. TRBV21-1 is flagged as a pseudogene. The length of the CDR3 is 16 residues. The CDR3 protein is CASSKGKQAGNQPQHF. The DNA for the CDR3 is TGTGCCAGCAGCAAAGGAAAACAGGCCGGCAATCAGCCCCAGCATTTT.

This chain connects TRBV2 to TRBJ1-5; 8 nucleotides match TRBD1. CDR1 and CDR2 (germline): SNHLY, FYNNEI. J gave up 8 bases and V 10 bases, and 13 bases lay outside the gene matches. The CDR3 totals 14 residues. This CDR3 is CATSPRDRLKPQHF. Here the CDR3 DNA reads TGTGCCACATCCCCAAGGGACAGGCTCAAGCCCCAGCATTTT.

The chain links TRBV7-6 to TRBJ1-4; TRBD1 is a possible D gene (5 bases). Germline values: CDR1 SGHVS, CDR2 FNYEAQ. This CDR3 is 12 amino acids long. V was shortened by 11 bases and J by 5 bases, with 12 bases between the two germline ends. The CDR3 DNA is TGTGCCGGGGGAGGGCCAAATGAAAAACTGTTTTTT. It encodes CAGGGPNEKLFF.

V is TRBV28 and J is TRBJ1-2; 7 nucleotides agree with TRBD1. CDR1 is MDHEN, CDR2 SYDVKM, per germline. V lost 4 bases to trimming and J lost 5 bases; unmatched junction nucleotides: 1. The CDR3 sequence is 12 residues long. The CDR3: CASSSGQYGYTF. Here the CDR3 DNA reads TGTGCCAGCAGTTCGGGACAGTATGGCTACACCTTC.

The chain links TRBV12-5 to TRBJ1-1; tentative D call: TRBD1 (6 bases). This CDR3 spans 13 amino acids. Germline V lookup: CDR1 LGHNT, CDR2 FRNRAP. V lost 2 bases and J 4 bases, leaving 8 bases between the germline ends. CDR3 protein: CASGLRGGTEAFF. The CDR3 bases are TGTGCTAGTGGTTTGAGGGGGGGCACTGAAGCTTTCTTT.

This clone was observed a handful of times. The chain recombines TRBV29-1 with TRBJ2-1; possibly TRBD1 for D (5 bases). Trimming removed 3 bases at V and 8 bases at J, with 23 bases between. This CDR3 is built from 16 residues. CDR1 and CDR2 from the germline V gene are SQVTM and ANQGSEA. In nucleotides, the CDR3 is TGCAGCGTTGACAGACAGTCATCGTTCCCTCGCGATGAGCAGTTCTTC. Its translation: CSVDRQSSFPRDEQFF.

The V gene is TRBV15, the J gene TRBJ2-2, with D perhaps matching TRBD1 (5 bases). Trimming cost V 3 bases and J 0 bases, with 14 bases left between them. This CDR3 is built from 17 residues. Germline CDR1 is LNHNV and CDR2 is YYDKDF (reference sequence). CDR3 sequence: CATSSGERQTNTGELFF. The CDR3 nucleotides read TGTGCCACCAGCAGTGGAGAAAGACAGACGAACACCGGGGAGCTGTTTTTT. The complete variable domain, with remaining parts taken from reference TRBV15 and TRBJ2-2, reads DAMVIQNPRYQVTQFGKPVTLSCSQTLNHNVMYWYQQKSSQAPKLLFHYYDKDFNNEADTPDNFQSRRPNTSFCFLDIRSPGLGDTAMYLCATSSGERQTNTGELFFGEGSRLTVL.

The rearrangement uses TRBV24-1 and TRBJ1-4; 7 bases align to TRBD1. Per germline, CDR1 KGHDR and CDR2 SFDVKD. This CDR3 region has 17 residues. V trimming: 5 bases; J trimming: 6 bases; junction bases outside the gene matches: 14. CDR3 protein: CATSAGGRGRLDEKLFF. The CDR3 DNA reads as TGTGCCACCAGTGCAGGGGGGCGGGGTCGATTGGATGAAAAACTGTTTTTT.

In its sample, this clone was seen a few times. This CDR3 reads CAWIGRAGTGADTEAFF. Written as DNA, the CDR3 is TGTGCCTGGATCGGGCGCGCCGGGACAGGGGCCGACACTGAAGCTTTCTTT. The rearrangement links TRBV30 to TRBJ1-1; TRBD1 matches at 10 bases. V lost 4 bases and J lost 3; bases outside the gene matches: 14. CDR1 is GTSNPN and CDR2 is SVGIG in the germline V gene (reference sequence). The CDR3 runs to 17 residues.

The chain carries TRBV28 and TRBJ1-2; D unresolved. The CDR3 totals 11 residues. The germline V gene has CDR1 MDHEN and CDR2 SYDVKM. Trimming cost V 10 bases and J 8 bases, with 14 bases left between them. CDR3 nucleotides: TGTGCCATCCCCTCCCAGTTCGGCTACACCTTC. This gives the protein CAIPSQFGYTF.

The chain joins TRBV28 to TRBJ1-2, with unresolved D. The V end lost 2 bases, the J end lost 8 bases, and 9 bases lay between the germline ends. The CDR3 is made up of 12 amino acids. CDR1 and CDR2 (germline): MDHEN, SYDVKM. CDR3 coding DNA: TGTGCCAGCAGTTTAGGCACCTCCGGCTACACCTTC. Translation: CASSLGTSGYTF.

This clone was seen once. The CDR3 sequence is CASSLTVSYEQYF. The CDR3 DNA is TGTGCCAGCAGTTTGACAGTCTCCTACGAGCAGTACTTC. The rearrangement links TRBV6-2 or TRBV6-3 to TRBJ2-7; D might be TRBD1 (5 bases). This CDR3 is 13 amino acids long. Per the germline V gene, CDR1 is MNHEY and CDR2 is SVGEGT. Trimming removed 4 bases from V and 0 bases from J, with 7 bases in between.

The rearrangement uses TRBV19 and TRBJ1-1, with unresolved D. The germline V and J ends were trimmed by 1 base and 0 bases, with 12 bases remaining between them. Germline V CDR1 and CDR2: LNHDA, SQIVND (reference sequence). The CDR3 totals 16 residues. This CDR3 is CASSIAQQKMNTEAFF. The CDR3 DNA reads TGTGCCAGTAGTATAGCACAGCAGAAGATGAACACTGAAGCTTTCTTT.

This chain joins TRBV9 and TRBJ2-1; D uncertain. Germline CDR1 and CDR2: SGDLS and YYNGEE. The CDR3 is 15 residues long. V was cut by 0 bases and J by 0 bases, with 7 bases left in between. Here the CDR3 reads CASSVGASSYNEQFF. As DNA, the CDR3 is TGTGCCAGCAGCGTAGGTGCGAGCTCCTACAATGAGCAGTTCTTC.

The rearrangement joins TRBV27 to TRBJ1-2; a possible D gene is TRBD1 (5 bases). The ends were cut back, 6 bases at V and 3 bases at J, with 11 bases in the middle. The V gene's germline CDR1 is MNHEY and CDR2 SMNVEV (reference sequence). The CDR3 extends over 13 amino acids. CDR3 in DNA: TGTGCCAGCAGCCCTCAGGGATACTATGGCTACACCTTC. This sequence encodes CASSPQGYYGYTF.

The V gene is TRBV2, the J gene TRBJ2-7; a weak D match, TRBD2 (5 bases). Trimming stripped 6 bases from V and 0 bases from J, with 12 bases between. Germline CDR1 reads SNHLY; CDR2 reads FYNNEI. The CDR3 totals 14 residues. The CDR3 protein is CASSLGATSYEQYF. CDR3 nucleotide sequence: TGTGCCAGCAGCCTGGGAGCGACCTCCTACGAGCAGTACTTC.

This chain joins TRBV6-4 and TRBJ2-3, with D maybe TRBD1 (5 bases). The CDR3 is 13 residues long. The V end lost 8 bases, the J end lost 6 bases, and 15 bases lay between the germline ends. Germline CDR1 is MRHNA and CDR2 is SNTAGT. CDR3 amino acids: CASGRDSSDTQYF. DNA for the CDR3: TGTGCCAGCGGCAGGGATTCGTCGGATACGCAGTATTTT.

The chain uses TRBV3-1 (or the pseudogene TRBV3-2) and TRBJ2-5; D perhaps matches TRBD1 (6 bases). V lost 6 bases and J 1 base, leaving 15 bases between the germline ends. The CDR3 extends over 15 amino acids. Germline lookup yields CDR1 LGHDT and CDR2 YNNKEL (reference sequence). In nucleotides, the CDR3 is TGTGCCAGCAGTCGATCGGACAGAAGCCAAGAGACCCAGTACTTC. Protein sequence: CASSRSDRSQETQYF.

CDR3 nucleotide sequence: TGTGCCAGCAGGACCGGGACAGGGGGTAGCATTCAGTACTTC. It translates to CASRTGTGGSIQYF. J is TRBJ2-4 and V is TRBV2; 11 bases agree with TRBD1. Per the germline V gene, CDR1 is SNHLY and CDR2 is FYNNEI. V lost 6 bases and J lost 9; bases outside the gene matches: 7. This CDR3 is 14 amino acids long.

The genes are TRBV25-1 and TRBJ2-7; maybe TRBD2 (5 bases). This CDR3 contains 11 residues. Germline V gives CDR1 MGHDK, CDR2 SYGVNS. Trimming left V 8 bases short and J 3 bases short, with 8 bases between. In nucleotides, the CDR3 is TGTGCCAGCGGAGGCAGCTACGAGCAGTACTTC. It translates to CASGGSYEQYF.

The chain combines TRBV5-1 with TRBJ2-1, with D possibly being TRBD2 (5 bases). This CDR3 comprises 16 residues. Germline CDR1 reads SGHRS; CDR2 reads YFSETQ. V gave up 1 base and J gave up 2 bases, with 13 bases separating them. CDR3 amino acids: CASSLRAAPPYNEQFF. CDR3 DNA: TGCGCCAGCAGCTTGAGAGCGGCCCCACCCTACAATGAGCAGTTCTTC.

V is TRBV3-1 (or the pseudogene TRBV3-2) and J is TRBJ2-1; perhaps TRBD1 as D (6 bases). The germline V gene encodes CDR1 LGHDT and CDR2 YNNKEL (reference sequence). This CDR3 comprises 15 residues. Trimming took 2 bases from V and 6 from J, leaving 14 bases between them. CDR3 sequence reads: CASSQLVGGVNEQFF. Here the CDR3 DNA reads TGTGCCAGCAGCCAATTAGTAGGGGGAGTCAATGAGCAGTTCTTC.